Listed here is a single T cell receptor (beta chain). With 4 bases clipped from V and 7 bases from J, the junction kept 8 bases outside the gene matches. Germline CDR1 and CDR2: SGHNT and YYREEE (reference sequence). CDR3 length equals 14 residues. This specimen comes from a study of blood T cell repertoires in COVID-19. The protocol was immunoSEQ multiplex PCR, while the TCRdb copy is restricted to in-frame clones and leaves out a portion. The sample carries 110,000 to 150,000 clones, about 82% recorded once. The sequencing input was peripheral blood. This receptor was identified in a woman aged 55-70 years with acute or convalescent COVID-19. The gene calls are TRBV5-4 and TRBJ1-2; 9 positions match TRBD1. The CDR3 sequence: CASSIGTGYRGYTF. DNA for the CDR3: TGTGCCAGCAGCATAGGGACAGGGTATCGTGGCTACACCTTC.